The entry below gives a single T cell receptor (beta chain) sequence along with its context. The antigen remains unidentified. The source of the sample is a study of cytotoxic CD8 clonotypes in ibrutinib-treated CLL. Study context: The study recorded mean values of approximately 260,000 productive templates and approximately 94,000 productive rearrangements per sample.

Overall study results and limits: Investigators sampled sustained-remission and progressing patients at differing times. Rare overall, public clonotypes shrank or held steady under therapy.

Data came from immunoSEQ multiplex PCR; TCRdb stores just in-frame clones and leaves some out. The table shows over 130,000 clones, with more than 70% occurring only once. The CDR3 consists of 13 residues. With 6 bases removed from V and 4 bases from J, the gap between germline ends came to 13 bases. CDR1 and CDR2 (germline): MDHEN, SYDVKM. This chain links TRBV28 with TRBJ2-7; TRBD1 might be the D (6 bases). The sequenced sample was PBMCs, obtained after 36 months of ibrutinib treatment. This clonotype was sampled from a human donor with chronic lymphocytic leukemia. Here the CDR3 DNA reads TGTGCCAGCAGGGACAGCGGAGCGTACGAGCAGTACTTC. Its protein product is CASRDSGAYEQYF.